The clone carrying this T cell receptor beta chain was seen only a few times. V dropped 8 bases and J dropped 3 bases, with 14 bases sitting between them. The CDR3 loop spans 14 amino acids. Germline CDR1 is KGHSH and CDR2 is LQKENI. TCRdb itself ran the RT-PCR reads through MiXCR, one entry per CDR3 protein. The sample lists some 960,000 distinct CDR3 sequences, roughly 18% occurring once. These data are taken from a study of patients and donors after allogeneic stem cell transplantation. The sequence was obtained from a human donor who was either an allogeneic HSCT recipient or a stem cell or donor lymphocyte infusion donor (not recorded which). It is not recorded whose cells these are; they may come from a transplant donor. This rearrangement joins TRBV18 to TRBJ2-1, with a tentative D call TRBD1 (6 bases). The source material was blood, either unsorted or a sorted T cell fraction (not recorded which). CDR3 in amino acids: CASLRDTNYNEQFF. CDR3 nucleotides: TGTGCCAGCCTCCGGGACACAAACTACAATGAGCAGTTCTTC. The whole variable domain, filled in from reference TRBV18 and TRBJ2-1, reads NAGVMQNPRHLVRRRGQEARLRCSPMKGHSHVYWYRQLPEEGLKFMVYLQKENIIDESGMPKERFSAEFPKEGPSILRIQQVVRGDSAAYFCASLRDTNYNEQFFGPGTRLTVL.